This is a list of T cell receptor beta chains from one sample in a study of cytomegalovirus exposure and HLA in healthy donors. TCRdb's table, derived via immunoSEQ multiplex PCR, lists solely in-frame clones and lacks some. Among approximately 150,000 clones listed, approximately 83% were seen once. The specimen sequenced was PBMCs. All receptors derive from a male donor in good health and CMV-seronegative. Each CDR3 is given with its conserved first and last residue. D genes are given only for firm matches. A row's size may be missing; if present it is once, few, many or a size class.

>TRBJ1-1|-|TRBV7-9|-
TGTGCCAGCAGGGGGGGATCGGACACTGAAGCTTTCTTT
CASRGGSDTEAFF
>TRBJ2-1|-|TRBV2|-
TGTGCCAGCAGTGTATTCGGCCTAGGAAACAATGAGCAGTTCTTC
CASSVFGLGNNEQFF
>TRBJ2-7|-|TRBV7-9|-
TGTGCCAGCAGCGAACAGGGAAGCCCAACCTACGAGCAGTACTTC
CASSEQGSPTYEQYF
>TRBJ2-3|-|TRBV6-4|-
TGTGCCAGCAGTGAGGTAGGAGGAAGCACAGATACGCAGTATTTT
CASSEVGGSTDTQYF
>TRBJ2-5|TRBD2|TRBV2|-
TGTGCCAGCAGTGGGGGGACTAGCGGGAGGTACGCGGAGACCCAGTACTTC
CASSGGTSGRYAETQYF
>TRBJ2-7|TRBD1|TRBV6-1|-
TGTGCCAGCAGTGACACCGGGACAGGGATGAGGGGAGGCTTC
CASSDTGTGMRGGF
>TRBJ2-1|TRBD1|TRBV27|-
TGTGCCAGCAGTCCCACCGGACAGGGGCTTAATGAGCAGTTCTTC
CASSPTGQGLNEQFF
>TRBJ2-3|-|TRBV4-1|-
TGCGCCAGCAGCGGATCCCTCCGGTCGGGTACAGATACGCAGTATTTT
CASSGSLRSGTDTQYF
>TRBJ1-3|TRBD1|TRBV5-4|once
TGTGCCAGCAGCTCACCGGGACAGGGGTCTGGGAACACCATATATTTT
CASSSPGQGSGNTIYF
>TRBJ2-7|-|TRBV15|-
TGTGCCACCAGCACTACCAGGGGAAACAATCACTACGAGCAGTACTTC
CATSTTRGNNHYEQYF
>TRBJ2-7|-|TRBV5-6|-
TGTGCCAGCAGCTCGACGGACTGGGAGCAGTACTTC
CASSSTDWEQYF
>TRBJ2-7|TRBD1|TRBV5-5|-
TGTGCCAGCAGCGGGTCGGAGTGGGACAGGGATTACGAGCAGTACTTC
CASSGSEWDRDYEQYF
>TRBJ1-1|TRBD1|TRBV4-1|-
TGCGCCAGCAGCCACGCACAGGGGGCTTTGGACACTGAAGCTTTCTTT
CASSHAQGALDTEAFF
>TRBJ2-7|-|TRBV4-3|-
TGCGCCAGCAGCCAAGCCCTATTGTATGAGGGCGCCCCCTTCTACGAGCAGTACTTC
CASSQALLYEGAPFYEQYF
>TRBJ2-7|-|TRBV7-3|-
TGTGCCAGCAGCCCCCTAAAACTTACTAGAAGTTCCGAGCAGTACTTC
CASSPLKLTRSSEQYF
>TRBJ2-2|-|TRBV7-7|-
TGTGCCAGCAGCCTCGGACTTAACACCGGGGAGCTGTTTTTT
CASSLGLNTGELFF
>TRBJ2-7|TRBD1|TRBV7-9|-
TGTGCCAGCAGCTCTATTCAGACAGGGCCCCTTGCCTACGAGCAGTACTTC
CASSSIQTGPLAYEQYF
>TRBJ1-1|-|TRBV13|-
TGTGCCAGCAGCCCTACCCGCAGGGTCACTGAAGCTTTCTTT
CASSPTRRVTEAFF
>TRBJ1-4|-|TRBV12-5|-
TGTGCTAGTGGTTTGGTCCGGGTACCCCACGGTGCAACTAATGAAAAACTGTTTTTT
CASGLVRVPHGATNEKLFF
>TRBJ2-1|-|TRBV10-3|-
TGTGCCATCAGTGAGGGCCTTAAGAATGAGCAGTTCTTC
CAISEGLKNEQFF
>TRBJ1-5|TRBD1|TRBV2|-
TGTGCCAGCAGTGAATGGACAGGGAGCAATCAGCCCCAGCATTTT
CASSEWTGSNQPQHF
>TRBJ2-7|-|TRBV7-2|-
TGTGCCAGCAGCCCTAGCCAGGGAGGCACCTACGAGCAGTACTTC
CASSPSQGGTYEQYF
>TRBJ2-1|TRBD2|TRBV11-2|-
TGTGCCAGCAGCGCGACTAGCGGGAAGGCCGACAATGAGCAGTTCTTC
CASSATSGKADNEQFF
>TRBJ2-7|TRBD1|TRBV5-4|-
TGTGCCAGCAGCTTCGGGACAGTCTCTGAGCAGTACTTC
CASSFGTVSEQYF
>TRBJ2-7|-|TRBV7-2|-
TGTGCCAGCAGCTTACGACAAGGGCGGATAAGTAGCGACTACGAGCAGTACTTC
CASSLRQGRISSDYEQYF
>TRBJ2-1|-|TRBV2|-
TGTGCCAGCAGTGAAACCGGGAGATACTCCTACAATGAGCAGTTCTTC
CASSETGRYSYNEQFF
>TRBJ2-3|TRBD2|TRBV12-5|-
TGTGCTAGTGGTCCCCGTGGGGAGGGCCTTCAAGATACGCAGTATTTT
CASGPRGEGLQDTQYF
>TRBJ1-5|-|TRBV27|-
TGTGCCAGCAGTCAGTACGGCAATCAGCCCCAGCATTTT
CASSQYGNQPQHF
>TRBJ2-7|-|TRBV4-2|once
TGTGCCAGCAGCCAAGAGGGTAGCGGCCCCTACGAGCAGTACTTC
CASSQEGSGPYEQYF
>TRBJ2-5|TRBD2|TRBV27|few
TGTGCCAGCAGCCCTCGGGAGGGCGAAGAGACCCAGTACTTC
CASSPREGEETQYF
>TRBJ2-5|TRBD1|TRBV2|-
TGTGCCAGCAGTGAAGCGGGCGGACAGGGCCAAGAGACCCAGTACTTC
CASSEAGGQGQETQYF
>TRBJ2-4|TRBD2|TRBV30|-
TGTGCCTGGGGTAGGACTAGCGAGTTTCTTATTCAGTACTTC
CAWGRTSEFLIQYF
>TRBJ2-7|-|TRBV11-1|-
TGTGCCAGCAGCTTGGGCCTTTACGAGCAGTACTTC
CASSLGLYEQYF
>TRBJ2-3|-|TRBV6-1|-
TGTGCCAGCAGTGACCTAGATACGCAGTATTTT
CASSDLDTQYF
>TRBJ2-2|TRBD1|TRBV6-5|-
TGTGCCAGCAGGGCGACAGGGGTGACCGGGGAGCTGTTTTTT
CASRATGVTGELFF
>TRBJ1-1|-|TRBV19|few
TGTGCCAGTAGTGCGACAGAGAACACTGAAGCTTTCTTT
CASSATENTEAFF
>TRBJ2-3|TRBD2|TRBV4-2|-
TGTGCCAGCAGCCAACTAGCGGGAGGAGGGGAAGATACGCAGTATTTT
CASSQLAGGGEDTQYF
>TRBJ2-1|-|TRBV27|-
TGTGCCAGCAGTCCCAGCGGGCCCATTAATGAGCAGTTCTTC
CASSPSGPINEQFF
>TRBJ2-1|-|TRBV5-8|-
TGTGCCAGCAGCTTGGGAGGTTATGAGCAGTTCTTC
CASSLGGYEQFF
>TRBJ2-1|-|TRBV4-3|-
TGCGCCAGCAGCCAAATACGTGGAGGTGAGCAGTTCTTC
CASSQIRGGEQFF
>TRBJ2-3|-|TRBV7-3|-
TGTGCCAGCACCCCCCGCGGGGGCGTTAGCACAGATACGCAGTATTTT
CASTPRGGVSTDTQYF
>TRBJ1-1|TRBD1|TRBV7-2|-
TGTGCCAGCAGCCCAGGACAGGGGTGGACTGAAGCTTTCTTT
CASSPGQGWTEAFF
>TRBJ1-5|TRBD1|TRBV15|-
TGTGCCACCAGCGGTCCGGGGGACAGGGCTCAGCCCCAGCATTTT
CATSGPGDRAQPQHF
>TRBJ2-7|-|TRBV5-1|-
TGCGCCAGCAGGGACAGTTTCACCTACGAGCAGTACTTC
CASRDSFTYEQYF
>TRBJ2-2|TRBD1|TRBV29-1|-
TGCAGCGTCCTATTCCCGGGACAGGGAAGGTCGAACACCGGGGAGCTGTTTTTT
CSVLFPGQGRSNTGELFF
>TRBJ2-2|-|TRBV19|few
TGTGCCAGTAGTATAGGTGGAGTAACCGGGGAGCTGTTTTTT
CASSIGGVTGELFF
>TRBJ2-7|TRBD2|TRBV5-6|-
TGTGCCAGCAGCGACGGGACTAGCGACGCCTACGAGCAGTACTTC
CASSDGTSDAYEQYF
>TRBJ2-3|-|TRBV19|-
TGTGCCAGTAGTACCCTAAGCACAGATACGCAGTATTTT
CASSTLSTDTQYF
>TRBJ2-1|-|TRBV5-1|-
TGCGCCAGCAGCTCCGGCGGCAGTTCCTACAATGAGCAGTTCTTC
CASSSGGSSYNEQFF
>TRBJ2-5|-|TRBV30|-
TGTGCCTGGAGTGCCCGGACATTTGGGAACCAAGAGACCCAGTACTTC
CAWSARTFGNQETQYF
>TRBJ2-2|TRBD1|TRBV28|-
TGTGCCAGCAGGGGGACAGGGGGCGCGACCGGGGAGCTGTTTTTT
CASRGTGGATGELFF
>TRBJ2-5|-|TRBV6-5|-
TGTGCCAGCAGTCAGCGACGGGGAGAAGAGACCCAGTACTTC
CASSQRRGEETQYF
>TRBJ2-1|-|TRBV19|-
TGTGCCAGTAGTTCAGCGGGCTACAATGAGCAGTTCTTC
CASSSAGYNEQFF
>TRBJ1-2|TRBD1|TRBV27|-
TGTGCCAGCAGTCCCACCCCGGGACAGCTAATCTATGGCTACACCTTC
CASSPTPGQLIYGYTF
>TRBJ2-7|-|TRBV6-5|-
TGTGCCAGCAGCGACCACGGGACTGGAAGCTACGAGCAGTACTTC
CASSDHGTGSYEQYF